A single sample gave rise to the 23 T cell receptor beta chains below, sequenced in a study of Ad26.COV2.S vaccination and SARS-CoV-2 variants (dated by TCRdb to the early 2020s). Libraries were constructed by the immunoSEQ multiplex PCR assay. The clones in this table, taken by TCRdb from immuneACCESS, are in-frame only. Not every clone is retained; where verified, under half of the shortfall comes from an unresolved V gene, and the cause of the rest is unknown. The sample table holds about 350,000 clones, of which roughly nine tenths were seen once. Of the sample, approximately 5.9% falls within the top ten clones. The intended sense of this specimen's treatment or condition label: about 20 received Ad26.COV2.S at low or high dose, single or two shots; several received placebo; per-sample allocation not given. For vaccine and placebo recipients, the sequenced repertoires came from samples collected on day 63 after the first injection.

This sample comprised peripheral blood, obtained in a trial of Ad26.COV2.S vaccine versus placebo. The receptors shown here come from a person between 18 and 65 years old who received the Ad26.COV2.S COVID-19 vaccine or a placebo.

The chain joins TRBV2 to TRBJ2-7, with 7 positions matching TRBD2. Trimming removed 8 bases from V and 5 bases from J; junction bases left unmatched: 9. CDR3 length: 13 amino acids. Germline V CDR1 and CDR2: SNHLY, FYNNEI. The chain's CDR3 is CASSGLAVDEQYF. The CDR3 DNA reads TGTGCCAGCTCGGGCCTAGCGGTTGACGAGCAGTACTTC. The full variable domain, with the rest looked up from reference TRBV2 and TRBJ2-7, is EPEVTQTPSHQVTQMGQEVILRCVPISNHLYFYWYRQILGQKVEFLVSFYNNEISEKSEIFDDQFSVERPDGSNFTLKIRSTKLEDSAMYFCASSGLAVDEQYFGPGTRLTVT.

In its sample, this clone was seen once. The chain recombines TRBV19 with TRBJ2-5; perhaps TRBD1 as D (5 bases). The CDR3 runs to 13 residues. Germline V gene data show CDR1 as LNHDA and CDR2 as SQIVND (reference sequence). Trimming removed 5 bases from V and 0 bases from J, with 7 bases in between. The CDR3 region has the DNA TGTGCCAGTAGTTCGACAGACCAAGAGACCCAGTACTTC. Translating it yields CASSSTDQETQYF. Full variable domain (missing parts from reference TRBV19 and TRBJ2-5): DGGITQSPKYLFRKEGQNVTLSCEQNLNHDAMYWYRQDPGQGLRLIYYSQIVNDFQKGDIAEGYSVSREKKESFPLTVTSAQKNPTAFYLCASSSTDQETQYFGPGTRLLVL.

The chain links TRBV6-5 to TRBJ1-1; the D is unclear. This CDR3 spans 14 amino acids. V lost 6 bases and J lost 3, with 14 bases in between. Germline V gives CDR1 MNHEY, CDR2 SVGAGI. The CDR3 coding sequence is TGTGCCAGCAGCACCGTCGGACGGGACACTGAAGCTTTCTTT. This gives the protein CASSTVGRDTEAFF.

In regard to this clone: Within the sample, other DNA sequences also encode this same CDR3. This sequence joins TRBV5-1 and TRBJ2-2; the D gene is possibly TRBD1 (6 bases). The CDR3 contains 14 residues. The germline V and J ends were trimmed by 4 bases and 6 bases, with 13 bases remaining between them. The germline V gene has CDR1 SGHRS and CDR2 YFSETQ. In DNA form, the CDR3 reads TGCGCCAGCAGCCTGGTACAGGGATCCGGGGAGCTGTTTTTT. The encoded protein is CASSLVQGSGELFF.

V is TRBV19 and J is TRBJ2-1; 8 positions match TRBD2. Germline assignment: CDR1 LNHDA and CDR2 SQIVND (reference sequence). The J segment lost 5 bases and the V segment lost 2 bases, leaving 2 bases of the junction unmatched. This CDR3 comprises 14 residues. CDR3 sequence (DNA): TGTGCCAGTAGTATACAGCGGGAGCACAATGAGCAGTTCTTC. Protein sequence: CASSIQREHNEQFF.

The gene calls are TRBV20-1 and TRBJ2-2; D unresolved. Germline V gene sequence: CDR1 DFQATT, CDR2 SNEGSKA (reference sequence). Trimming took 6 bases from V and 9 from J, leaving 5 bases between them. The CDR3 consists of 9 residues. The CDR3 nucleotides are TGCAGTGCCTTTCGGGAGCTGTTTTTT. It codes for CSAFRELFF.

V usage is TRBV6-5 and J usage is TRBJ2-1; 10 nucleotides match TRBD1. This CDR3 has 15 residues. V gave up 10 bases and J gave up 9 bases; unmatched junction bases: 15. Germline CDR1 MNHEY, CDR2 SVGAGI. CDR3: CATKLKDRGKSEQFF. DNA for the CDR3: TGTGCCACCAAATTAAAGGACAGGGGGAAGAGTGAGCAGTTCTTC.

The DNA of the CDR3 is TGTGCCAGCAGCTTGTTTGGCGCTGGAAACACCATATATTTT. Its translation is CASSLFGAGNTIYF. V is TRBV7-8 and J is TRBJ1-3; D unclear. This CDR3 spans 14 amino acids. Germline values: CDR1 SGHVS, CDR2 FQNEAQ. The germline V and J ends were trimmed by 3 bases and 2 bases, with 8 bases remaining between them. The full variable domain, in which reference TRBV7-8 and TRBJ1-3 provide the parts outside the CDR3, is GAGVSQSPRYKVAKRGQDVALRCDPISGHVSLFWYQQALGQGPEFLTYFQNEAQLDKSGLPSDRFFAERPEGSVSTLKIQRTQQEDSAVYLCASSLFGAGNTIYFGEGSWLTVV.

This sequence joins TRBV29-1 and TRBJ2-2; 9 bases are a match to TRBD1. With V trimmed by 7 bases and J by 0 bases, 3 bases remained unmatched. The length of the CDR3 is 14 residues. Germline values: CDR1 SQVTM, CDR2 ANQGSEA. The CDR3, as DNA: TGCAGCGGGGGACAGGGTTCGAACACCGGGGAGCTGTTTTTT. Amino acids: CSGGQGSNTGELFF.

The table lists this clone with a few counts. The gene calls are TRBV25-1 and TRBJ1-1, with a tentative D call TRBD1 (5 bases). Deletions cut 4 bases from V and 6 bases from J, with 15 bases between. The germline V gene has CDR1 MGHDK and CDR2 SYGVNS. This CDR3 spans 14 amino acids. The DNA of the CDR3 is TGTGCCAGCAGTGCGGCGGGGGGGTTGGCTGAAGCTTTCTTT. This gives the protein CASSAAGGLAEAFF. The entire variable domain, with the rest obtained from reference TRBV25-1 and TRBJ1-1, is as follows: EADIYQTPRYLVIGTGKKITLECSQTMGHDKMYWYQQDPGMELHLIHYSYGVNSTEKGDLSSESTVSRIRTEHFPLTLESARPSHTSQYLCASSAAGGLAEAFFGQGTRLTVV.

A remark on this clone: The sample carries other DNA sequences with the same CDR3. The V call is TRBV30, the J call TRBJ1-1, with unresolved D. V lost 0 bases to trimming and J lost 1 base, with 9 bases between them. The CDR3 runs to 14 residues. The germline gives CDR1 GTSNPN, CDR2 SVGIG (reference sequence). The CDR3 coding sequence is TGTGCCTGGAGTGTAGGCCAAGGGAACACTGAAGCTTTCTTT. Amino acid sequence: CAWSVGQGNTEAFF.

The chain carries TRBV11-3 and TRBJ1-1; no firm D call. CDR1 is SGHNT, CDR2 YENEEA, per germline. V was clipped by 2 bases and J by 4 bases, with 8 bases between them. The CDR3 loop spans 13 amino acids. The CDR3 sequence: CASSLSRSTEAFF. The DNA for the CDR3 is TGTGCCAGCAGCTTAAGTAGGAGCACTGAAGCTTTCTTT.

The genes are TRBV6-2 or TRBV6-3 and TRBJ2-7; D perhaps matches TRBD2 (6 bases). The CDR3 totals 16 residues. V dropped 0 bases and J dropped 3 bases, with 15 bases sitting between them. Per the germline V gene, CDR1 is MNHEY and CDR2 is SVGEGT. The DNA for the CDR3 is TGTGCCAGCAGTTACTCCGCGCGGGGTACCAACTACGAGCAGTACTTC. Amino acids: CASSYSARGTNYEQYF.

CDR3 nucleotide sequence: TGTGCCACCAGCAGAGAGGAGGATACGCAGTATTTT. This translates into CATSREEDTQYF. V and J are TRBV15 and TRBJ2-3, with D unclear. Germline values: CDR1 LNHNV, CDR2 YYDKDF (reference sequence). The V end lost 0 bases, the J end lost 6 bases, and 4 bases lay between the germline ends. The CDR3 has 12 amino acids.

The chain recombines TRBV5-1 with TRBJ2-5, with 9 bases matching TRBD2. The CDR3 sequence is 15 residues long. With 2 bases clipped from V and 5 bases from J, the junction kept 7 bases outside the gene matches. CDR1 SGHRS and CDR2 YFSETQ come from the germline V gene. CDR3 region: CASSFGSGSGETQYF. Here the CDR3 DNA reads TGCGCCAGCAGCTTTGGTAGCGGGAGCGGGGAGACCCAGTACTTC.

J is TRBJ1-1 and V is TRBV7-9; a possible D gene is TRBD1 (5 bases). The ends were cut back, 2 bases at V and 0 bases at J, with 7 bases in the middle. Looked up from germline, CDR1 is SEHNR and CDR2 is FQNEAQ (reference sequence). The CDR3 is made up of 14 amino acids. The CDR3 region is CASSLRGMNTEAFF. The CDR3 region has the DNA TGTGCCAGCAGCTTAAGGGGCATGAACACTGAAGCTTTCTTT. Looking up the rest from reference TRBV7-9 and TRBJ1-1 gives the full variable domain: DTGVSQNPRHKITKRGQNVTFRCDPISEHNRLYWYRQTLGQGPEFLTYFQNEAQLEKSRLLSDRFSAERPKGSFSTLEIQRTEQGDSAMYLCASSLRGMNTEAFFGQGTRLTVV.

The chain's CDR3 is CASSFSGGFGTDTQYF. CDR3 nucleotide sequence: TGTGCCAGCAGTTTTAGCGGGGGGTTTGGCACAGATACGCAGTATTTT. The rearrangement links TRBV6-5 to TRBJ2-3; 10 bases map to TRBD2. The V segment lost 4 bases and the J segment 1 base; nucleotides outside the gene matches: 5. This CDR3 has 16 residues. The germline V gene encodes CDR1 MNHEY and CDR2 SVGAGI.

This chain uses TRBV30 with TRBJ1-2; D is undetermined. In germline, CDR1 is GTSNPN, CDR2 SVGIG (reference sequence). This CDR3 has 12 residues. V shed 1 base and J shed 8 bases, with 11 bases lying between them. The CDR3 DNA is TGTGCCTGGAGTGCGACGGGGAGCGGCTACACCTTC. This translates into CAWSATGSGYTF.

The CDR3 protein is CASSVVSGQGGTNTIYF. CDR3 nucleotides: TGTGCCAGCAGCGTAGTCTCAGGACAGGGGGGGACAAACACCATATATTTT. The rearrangement joins TRBV9 to TRBJ1-3, with 10 bases matching TRBD1. The CDR3 totals 17 residues. V lost 0 bases to trimming and J lost 6 bases; unmatched junction nucleotides: 9. Germline V lookup: CDR1 SGDLS, CDR2 YYNGEE.

The chain joins TRBV14 to TRBJ2-7; TRBD1 might be the D (6 bases). Trimming left V 4 bases short and J 2 bases short, with 12 bases between. Germline values: CDR1 SGHDN, CDR2 FVKESK. This CDR3 has 14 amino acids. The CDR3 sequence: CASSPLTGAYEQYF. As DNA, the CDR3 is TGTGCCAGCAGCCCATTGACAGGAGCCTACGAGCAGTACTTC.

This chain joins TRBV11-2 and TRBJ2-3, with D possibly TRBD2 on 5 matching bases. The CDR3 extends over 14 amino acids. Between the trimmed V and J ends, which lost 5 bases and 2 bases, there was a span of 11 bases. CDR1 and CDR2 (germline): SGHAT, FQNNGV. CDR3 sequence: CASSKSGYTDTQYF. The CDR3 nucleotides are TGTGCCAGCAGCAAAAGCGGATACACAGATACGCAGTATTTT.

Of note for this clone: The same CDR3 arises from other DNA sequences in this sample as well. This sequence joins TRBV18 and TRBJ2-6; 9 nucleotides agree with TRBD1. In germline, CDR1 is KGHSH, CDR2 LQKENI. The CDR3 runs to 17 residues. V dropped 3 bases and J dropped 1; count of bases not matched to a gene: 4. This CDR3 is CASSPNRGPSGANVLTF. CDR3 sequence (DNA): TGTGCCAGCTCACCGAACAGGGGGCCTTCTGGGGCCAACGTCCTGACTTTC.

The chain links TRBV21-1 to TRBJ2-1. TRBV21-1 is a recognized pseudogene. There are 14 residues in the CDR3. The CDR3 DNA reads TGTGCCAGCAGAGGGCAGAGCTCCTACAATGAGCAGTTCTTC. Protein product: CASRGQSSYNEQFF.